This TCR beta chain was found in a study of blood T cell repertoires in COVID-19. Study-level information: Italy, Spain and the United States were the sources of the convalescent and acute COVID-19 samples. PBMCs, B-cell-depleted T cells, or T cells were the source of the cDNA or gDNA that made up the material.

V was shortened by 5 bases and J by 9 bases, with 11 bases between the two germline ends. CDR1 and CDR2 from the germline V gene are LGHNT and FRNRAP. This CDR3 spans 13 amino acids. Under the authors' procedure: Amplification of reference gene primers was used by the study to estimate nucleated cell counts. Generated by immunoSEQ multiplex PCR, the TCRdb table keeps only in-frame clones and is missing some. Clonal size and the V and J genes are those of that table, whereas D and trimming came from the DNA. The sample records approximately 160,000 clones, 60% to 80% being singletons. This clone occurred once.

The J gene is TRBJ1-6, the V gene TRBV12-5, with D perhaps TRBD1 (5 bases). This TCR came from a man in his 70s with acute or convalescent COVID-19. Sequenced: peripheral blood. For the CDR3, the DNA is TGTGCTAGTGGTCCGGGGGGAAGTTCACCCCTCCACTTT. Protein product: CASGPGGSSPLHF.